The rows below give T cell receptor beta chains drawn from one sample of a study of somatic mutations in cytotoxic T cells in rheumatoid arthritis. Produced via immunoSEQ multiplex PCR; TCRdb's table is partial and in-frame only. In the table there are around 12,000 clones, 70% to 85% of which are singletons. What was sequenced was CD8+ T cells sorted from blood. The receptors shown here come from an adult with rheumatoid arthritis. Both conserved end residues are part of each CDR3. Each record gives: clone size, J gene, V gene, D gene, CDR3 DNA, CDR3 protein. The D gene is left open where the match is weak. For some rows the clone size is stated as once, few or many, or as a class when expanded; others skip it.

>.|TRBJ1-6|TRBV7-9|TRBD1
TGTGCCAGCAGGCAGGTTATCCAGGGGGTTTATTCACCCCTCCACTTT
CASRQVIQGVYSPLHF
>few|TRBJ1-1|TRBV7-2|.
TGTGCCAGCAGCCATTCGGGGGTGCGGGCTTTCTTT
CASSHSGVRAFF
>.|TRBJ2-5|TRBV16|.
TGTGCCAGCAGCCAACTTAGCGTTGGAGAGACCCAGTACTTC
CASSQLSVGETQYF
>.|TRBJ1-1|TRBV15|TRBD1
TGTGCCACCAGCAGAGGAATTTACTTGGGGACAGGGGACATGAACACTGAAGCTTTCTTT
CATSRGIYLGTGDMNTEAFF
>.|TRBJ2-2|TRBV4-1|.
TGCGCCACCAGGGGACCGAACACCGGGGAGCTGTTTTTT
CATRGPNTGELFF
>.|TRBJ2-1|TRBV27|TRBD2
TGTGCCAGCAGTCATACTAGCGGGGGGGCCGCTGAGCAGTTCTTC
CASSHTSGGAAEQFF
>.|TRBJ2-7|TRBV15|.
TGTGCCACCAGCAGAGGGGATCTCTCCTACGAGCAGTACTTC
CATSRGDLSYEQYF
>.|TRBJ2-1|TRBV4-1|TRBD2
TGCGCCAGCAGCCAAGTTCGTCGAGCGGGGGGGCTTGGCAATGAGCAGTTCTTC
CASSQVRRAGGLGNEQFF
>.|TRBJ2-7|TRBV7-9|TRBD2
TGTGCCAGCAGCTTAGAGGGTAGCGGGTACTACGAGCAGTACTTC
CASSLEGSGYYEQYF
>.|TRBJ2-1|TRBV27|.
TGTGCCAGCAGTTCCTTGACTCTTGAGCAGTTCTTC
CASSSLTLEQFF
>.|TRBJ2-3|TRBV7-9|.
TGTGCCAGCAGCTTAGGCGAGGATACGCAGTATTTT
CASSLGEDTQYF
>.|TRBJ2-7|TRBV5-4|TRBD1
TGTGCCAGCAGCTTTCGACAGGGTCTGCGGGAGCAGTACTTC
CASSFRQGLREQYF
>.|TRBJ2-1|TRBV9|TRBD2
TGTGCCAGCAGCGCTACTAGCGGGCCTTACAATGAGCAGTTCTTC
CASSATSGPYNEQFF
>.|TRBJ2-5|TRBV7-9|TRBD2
TGTGCCAGCAGCCCTCAGGGACTAGCGGGGGCCCGATTCCGAGAGACCCAGTACTTC
CASSPQGLAGARFRETQYF
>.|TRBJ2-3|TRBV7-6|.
TGTGCCAGCAGCTTAGTGCAGGGTCGCACAGATACGCAGTATTTT
CASSLVQGRTDTQYF
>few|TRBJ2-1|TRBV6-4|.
TGTGCCAGCAGTGAATCAGGGAGGAGTGAGCAGTTCTTC
CASSESGRSEQFF
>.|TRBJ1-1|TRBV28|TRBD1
TGTGCCAGCAGTTTGCACAGGGGGAATGATGAAGCTTTCTTT
CASSLHRGNDEAFF
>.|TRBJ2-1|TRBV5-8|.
TGTGCCCCCAGTCCCGGGACACAACCTGGCAATGAGCAGTTCTTC
CAPSPGTQPGNEQFF
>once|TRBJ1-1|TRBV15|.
TGTGCCACCAGCAGAGATTGGGGGCGAGCTTTCTTT
CATSRDWGRAFF
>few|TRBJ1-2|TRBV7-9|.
TGTGCCAGCAGCTTAGCATCGCGCACTGCGGTCTATGGCTACACCTTC
CASSLASRTAVYGYTF
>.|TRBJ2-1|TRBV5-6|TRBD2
TGTGCCAGCAGCCCCACCCGGACTAGCGGGGGATACAATGAGCAGTTCTTC
CASSPTRTSGGYNEQFF
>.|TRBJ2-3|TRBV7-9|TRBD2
TGTGCCAGCGGGGACGGACGGGGGGGATCCGATACGCAGTATTTT
CASGDGRGGSDTQYF
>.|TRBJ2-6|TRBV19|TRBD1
TGTGCCAGTAGTATAGAGGGGCGACAGGGGGAGATCTCTGGGGCCAACGTCCTGACTTTC
CASSIEGRQGEISGANVLTF
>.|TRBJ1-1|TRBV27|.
TGTGCCAGCAGTTTCCGATTTGGGGGGAACACTGAAGCTTTCTTT
CASSFRFGGNTEAFF
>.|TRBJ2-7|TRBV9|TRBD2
TGTGCCAGCAGCCCGAGGACTAGCGGGAGGGTGTACGAGCAGTACTTC
CASSPRTSGRVYEQYF
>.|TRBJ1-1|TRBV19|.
TGTGCCAGTAGTACCGGGTGGGGGTACACTGAAGCTTTCTTT
CASSTGWGYTEAFF
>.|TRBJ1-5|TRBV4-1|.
TGCGCCAGCAGCCAAGCGGGCGGGGCTTGGGAGCCCCAGCATTTT
CASSQAGGAWEPQHF
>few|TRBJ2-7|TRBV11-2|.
TGTGCCAGCAGCACCGACAGTTCCTACGAGCAGTACTTC
CASSTDSSYEQYF
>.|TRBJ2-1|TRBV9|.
TGTGCCAGCAGCGTAGACGGCTCCTACAATGAGCAGTTCTTC
CASSVDGSYNEQFF
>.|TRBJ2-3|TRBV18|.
TGTGCCAGCTCTCCGTATCCGTCCCCAGATACGCAGTATTTT
CASSPYPSPDTQYF
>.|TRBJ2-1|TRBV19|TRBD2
TGTGCCAGTAGGGGGGGTCTGGCGGGAGGGACCTACAATGAGCAGTTCTTC
CASRGGLAGGTYNEQFF
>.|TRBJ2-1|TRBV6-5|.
TGTGCCAGCAGTTACGCCGCAGTAAGCAGTAAGTTCTTC
CASSYAAVSSKFF
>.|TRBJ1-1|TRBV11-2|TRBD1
TGTGCCAGCAGCTCAACCGGGACAGGGGATTACACTGAAGCTTTCTTT
CASSSTGTGDYTEAFF
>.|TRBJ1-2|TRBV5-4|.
TGTGCCAGCAGCTTGTCAGGGGCGGACTATGGCTACACCTTC
CASSLSGADYGYTF
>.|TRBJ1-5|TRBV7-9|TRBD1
TGTGCCAGCAGCTCGGGACAGGGATTTTATAGCAATCAGCCCCAGCATTTT
CASSSGQGFYSNQPQHF
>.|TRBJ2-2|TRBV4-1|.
TGCGCCAGCAGCCAGGGACCTTCCGCCGGGGAGCTGTTTTTT
CASSQGPSAGELFF
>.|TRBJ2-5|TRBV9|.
TGTGCCAGCAGCGTATCCGGGACGGAGACCCAGTACTTC
CASSVSGTETQYF